These 5 T cell receptor beta chains originate from one sample sequenced in a study of T-cell memory formation after mild COVID-19. TCRdb reprocessed the 5' RACE reads with MiXCR, giving one entry per CDR3 protein. The sample shows 450,000 to 650,000 distinct CDR3 sequences, under 20% of them seen only once. The sample taken for sequencing was PBMCs or a T cell subset sorted from them (not recorded which). Receptor source: an adult woman who had mild COVID-19 (a few samples of this study predate the infection). Cell type and time point are not known.

Ten or more counts support this clonotype. The chain's CDR3 is CASSLGGRGGRPYNEQFF. The CDR3 DNA is TGTGCCAGCAGCTTAGGAGGACGAGGAGGGCGGCCCTACAATGAGCAGTTCTTC. This chain links TRBV11-1 with TRBJ2-1; possible D gene TRBD2, 6 bases. Germline CDR1 is SGHAT and CDR2 is FQDESV (reference sequence). This CDR3 contains 18 residues. The ends were cut back, 1 base at V and 2 bases at J, with 18 bases in the middle.

The chain couples TRBV6-1 to TRBJ1-4; D is undetermined. Trimming pared 3 bases from V and 8 bases from J, leaving 16 bases between. Germline V lookup: CDR1 MNHNS, CDR2 SASEGT. The CDR3 covers 15 residues. CDR3 protein: CASSDSGRSEEKLFF. The DNA for the CDR3 is TGTGCCAGCAGTGATTCGGGTCGGTCGGAGGAAAAACTGTTTTTT.

The rearrangement uses TRBV28 and TRBJ1-4; 9 bases are shared with TRBD1. In germline, CDR1 is MDHEN, CDR2 SYDVKM. The CDR3 covers 15 residues. V lost 5 bases to trimming and J lost 8 bases; unmatched junction nucleotides: 9. CDR3 sequence (DNA): TGTGCCAGCAGTCCTTCGGGACAGGGAGGGGAAAAACTGTTTTTT. Encoded protein: CASSPSGQGGEKLFF.

This rearrangement joins TRBV18 to TRBJ2-7; 12 nucleotides align to TRBD2. Germline CDR1 is KGHSH and CDR2 is LQKENI. This CDR3 is 15 amino acids long. After removal of 4 bases from V and 3 bases from J, the junction contained 4 bases not matched to a gene. The CDR3, as DNA: TGTGCCAGCTCACAATGGACTAGCGGGGTCTACGAGCAGTACTTC. Translated: CASSQWTSGVYEQYF.

In its sample, this clonotype was seen a few times. V is TRBV19 and J is TRBJ2-3; D is ambiguous. Germline values: CDR1 LNHDA, CDR2 SQIVND (reference sequence). The length of the CDR3 is 14 residues. Trimming took off 3 bases at V and 0 bases at J, with 7 bases between the two ends. In DNA, the CDR3 is TGTGCCAGTAGTATGGCGGTTAGCACAGATACGCAGTATTTT. Its translation is CASSMAVSTDTQYF.